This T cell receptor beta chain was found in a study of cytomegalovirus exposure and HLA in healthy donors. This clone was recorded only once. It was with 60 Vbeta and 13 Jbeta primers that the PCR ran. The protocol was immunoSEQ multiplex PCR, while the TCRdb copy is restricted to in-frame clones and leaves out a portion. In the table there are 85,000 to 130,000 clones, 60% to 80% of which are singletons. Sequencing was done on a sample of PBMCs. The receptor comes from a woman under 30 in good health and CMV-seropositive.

Written as DNA, the CDR3 is TGTGCCAGGTGGGGGGCCGGGACTAGCAGTTTCAATGAGCAGTTCTTC. Its protein is CARWGAGTSSFNEQFF. The rearrangement uses TRBV27 and TRBJ2-1, with 9 bases that match TRBD2. The germline V gene has CDR1 MNHEY and CDR2 SMNVEV (reference sequence). V lost 9 bases, J lost 6 bases, and 15 bases stayed unmatched. The CDR3 length is 16 residues.